This TCR beta chain comes out of a study of T cell changes during pregnancy in multiple sclerosis. Germline V lookup: CDR1 LGHNA, CDR2 YNFKEQ. CDR3 size: 15 residues. V lost 4 bases and J lost 0, with 9 bases in between. Using immunoSEQ multiplex PCR, the repertoire was profiled, and TCRdb retains in-frame clones only, with some absent. The sample yields 80,000 to 130,000 clones, 90% to 95% seen once. This specimen was peripheral blood, taken before pregnancy. The TCR comes from a female donor with multiple sclerosis, enrolled in a pregnancy study. J is TRBJ1-4 and V is TRBV4-2; D gene unclear. CDR3 nucleotide sequence: TGTGCCAGCAGCCGCAGGTGGGCAACTAATGAAAAACTGTTTTTT. Amino acid sequence: CASSRRWATNEKLFF.